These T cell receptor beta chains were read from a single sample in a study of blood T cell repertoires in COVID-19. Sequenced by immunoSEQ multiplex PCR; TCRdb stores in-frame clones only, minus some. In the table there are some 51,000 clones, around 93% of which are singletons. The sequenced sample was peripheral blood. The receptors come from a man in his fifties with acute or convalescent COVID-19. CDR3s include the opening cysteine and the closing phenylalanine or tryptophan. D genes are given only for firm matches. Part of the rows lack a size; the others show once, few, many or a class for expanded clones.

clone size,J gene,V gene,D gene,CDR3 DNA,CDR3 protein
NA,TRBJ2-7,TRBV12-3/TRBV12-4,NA,TGTGCCAGCAGTCGCCAGGGCTACGAGCAGTACTTC,CASSRQGYEQYF
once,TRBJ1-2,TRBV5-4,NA,TGTGCCAGCAGCTTGGTTTTCAGGGATACGAACTATGGCTACACCTTC,CASSLVFRDTNYGYTF
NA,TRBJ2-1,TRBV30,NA,TGTGCCTGGAGTGGCGCGGGTGGGTACTACAATGAGCAGTTCTTC,CAWSGAGGYYNEQFF
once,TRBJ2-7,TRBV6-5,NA,TGTGCCAGCAGTTCCGGATCCGGAGGCTCCTACGAGCAGTACTTC,CASSSGSGGSYEQYF
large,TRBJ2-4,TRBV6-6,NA,TGTGCCAGCAGCCCTAGTGCCGGGGCCAAAAACATTCAGTACTTC,CASSPSAGAKNIQYF
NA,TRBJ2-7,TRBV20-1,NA,TGCAGTGCTAGTTCAGGCTACGAGCAGTACTTC,CSASSGYEQYF
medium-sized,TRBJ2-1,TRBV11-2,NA,TGTGCCAGCAGCTTAGAAAGGCGACTAGGGGAGCAGTTCTTC,CASSLERRLGEQFF
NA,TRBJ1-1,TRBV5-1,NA,TGCGCCAGCAGCTTGGTTCCGGGGGACACTGAAGCTTTCTTT,CASSLVPGDTEAFF
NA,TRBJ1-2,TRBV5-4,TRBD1,TGTGCCAGCAGCTCACCATTGGGACAGGGGGCGTCCTACACCTTC,CASSSPLGQGASYTF
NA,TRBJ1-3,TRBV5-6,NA,TGTGCCAGCAGCGTCCCGGACTCAGGCTCTGGAAACACCATATATTTT,CASSVPDSGSGNTIYF
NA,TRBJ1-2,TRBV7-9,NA,TGTGCCAGCAGCGAGGAAGTTACGGGCTACACCTTC,CASSEEVTGYTF